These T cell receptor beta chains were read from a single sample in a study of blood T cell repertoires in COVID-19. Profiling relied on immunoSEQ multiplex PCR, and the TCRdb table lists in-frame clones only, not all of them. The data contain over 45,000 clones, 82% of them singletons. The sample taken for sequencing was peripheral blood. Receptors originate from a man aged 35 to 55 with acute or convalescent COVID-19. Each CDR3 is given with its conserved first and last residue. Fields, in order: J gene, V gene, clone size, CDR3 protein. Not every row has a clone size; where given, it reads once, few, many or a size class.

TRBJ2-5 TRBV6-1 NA CASSGAIQETQYF
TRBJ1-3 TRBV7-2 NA CASSLVFRADTIYF
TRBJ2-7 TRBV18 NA CASSPPYPTGQYF
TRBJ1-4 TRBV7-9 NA CASSSDRGGNNEKLFF
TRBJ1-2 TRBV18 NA CASSPEQSNYGYTF
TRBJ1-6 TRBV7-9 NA CASSPGQFNSPLHF
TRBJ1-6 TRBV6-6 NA CASHRTGDNSPLHF
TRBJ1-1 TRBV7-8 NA CASSPVSGLNTEAFF
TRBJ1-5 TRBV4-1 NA CASSQERFLQPQHF
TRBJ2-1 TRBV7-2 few CASSPVGGFYNEQFF
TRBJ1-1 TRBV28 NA CASSLLQMNTEAFF
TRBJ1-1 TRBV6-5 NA CASSQGASRTEAFF
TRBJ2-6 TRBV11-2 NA CASSLDPGAGANVLTF
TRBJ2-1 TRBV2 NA CASSQQGLAGDNEQFF
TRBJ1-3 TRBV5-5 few CASSLGAVAGASGNTIYF
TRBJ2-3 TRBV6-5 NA CASSYSGGAPDTQYF
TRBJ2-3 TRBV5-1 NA CASSLRPGTQYF
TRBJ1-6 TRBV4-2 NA CASSWNPLTGVDSPLHF
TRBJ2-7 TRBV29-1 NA CSVAADREQYF
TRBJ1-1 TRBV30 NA CAWSTQGANTEAFF
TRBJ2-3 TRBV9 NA CASSRTGTVRTDTQYF
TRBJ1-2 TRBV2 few CASSVQVSYGYTF
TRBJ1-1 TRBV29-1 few CSVRGGGTEAFF
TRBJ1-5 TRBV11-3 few CASSLGIYQPQHF
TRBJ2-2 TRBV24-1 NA CATSEADRGRTGELFF
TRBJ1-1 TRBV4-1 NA CASSPLQGMNTEAFF
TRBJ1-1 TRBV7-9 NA CASSREGGGAFF
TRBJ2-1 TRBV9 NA CASSVGGVYNEQFF
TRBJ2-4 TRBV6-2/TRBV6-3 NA CASSYLAVGNIQYF
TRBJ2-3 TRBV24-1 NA CATAGASGGTLTDTQYF
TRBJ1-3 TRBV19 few CASSISRVANTIYF
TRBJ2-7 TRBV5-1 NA CASSLEASGSYEQYF
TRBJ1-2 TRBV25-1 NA CASSEYGLSENGYTF
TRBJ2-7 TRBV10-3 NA CATRTGSYEQYF
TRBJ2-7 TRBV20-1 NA CSARNDRTGHF
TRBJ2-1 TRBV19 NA CASSQPTGTSYNEQFF
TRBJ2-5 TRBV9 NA CASSVDGGQETQYF
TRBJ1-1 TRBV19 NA CASSRGTSMNTEAFF
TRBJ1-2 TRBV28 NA CASQVNYGYTF
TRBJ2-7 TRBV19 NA CASSTNRDRGRYEQYF
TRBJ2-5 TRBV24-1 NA CATSDPTDGDQETQYF
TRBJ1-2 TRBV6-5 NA CATSSGANYGYTF
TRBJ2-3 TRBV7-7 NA CASSPSGGWTDTQYF
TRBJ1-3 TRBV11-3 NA CASSLGQASGNTIYF
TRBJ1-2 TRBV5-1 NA CASRLTGGSGYTF
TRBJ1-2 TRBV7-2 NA CASSSPTLGTGNGYTF
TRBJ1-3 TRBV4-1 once CASSQDEQGGNTIYF
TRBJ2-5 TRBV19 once CASSPTGGPETQYF
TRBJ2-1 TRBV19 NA CASSPGSAGVNNEQFF
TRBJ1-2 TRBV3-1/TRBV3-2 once CASSHRAGANYGYTF
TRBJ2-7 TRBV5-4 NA CASSLEGGEQYF
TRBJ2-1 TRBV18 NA CASSPLGGEGNEQFF
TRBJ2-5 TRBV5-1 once CASSLGQGGGGETQYF
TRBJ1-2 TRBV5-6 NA CASRPWGEDGYTF
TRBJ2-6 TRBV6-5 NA CASSYRGLGANVLTF
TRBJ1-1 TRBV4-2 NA CASSQDAGEASPEAFF
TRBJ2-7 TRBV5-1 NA CASRDRPPYEQYF